Detailed here is one T cell receptor beta chain. Antigen: not known. The data are from a study of T cell responses to AZD1222 COVID-19 vaccine. About the research overall: Combined were second doses at about 4 or about 12 weeks.

CDR3 length: 13 amino acids. The germline gives CDR1 MNHEY, CDR2 SMNVEV (reference sequence). Germline trimming cut 9 bases from V and 8 bases from J; bases unmatched to any gene: 10. Clones were read by immunoSEQ multiplex PCR, and TCRdb kept only the in-frame ones, dropping some. The table shows approximately 150,000 clones, with 85% to 90% occurring only once. Broader study findings: It should be noted that donors were predominantly white British and more often female, and clonal diversity was possibly underestimated.

The material sequenced was peripheral blood, taken on day 0 of AZD1222 vaccination. The clonotype originates from an adult in good health. V gene TRBV27 combines with J gene TRBJ1-2, with 9 bases identical to TRBD1. The CDR3 protein is CASNKQGAVGYTF. Here the CDR3 DNA reads TGTGCCAGTAACAAACAGGGGGCGGTCGGCTACACCTTC.